This T cell receptor beta chain was captured in a study of beta chain features in type 1 diabetes. Comments on this clone: Antigen: not known.

Points from the study as a whole: There was a moderate but significant shortening of TCRB CDR3s in all four CD4+ subsets of Type 1 diabetes patients.

The V end lost 0 bases, the J end lost 1 base, and 15 bases lay between the germline ends. Per germline, CDR1 GTSNPN and CDR2 SVGIG (reference sequence). This CDR3 has 17 residues. The isolated RNA, all of it, was reverse transcribed, so expressed TCRB transcripts were what got sequenced. The method was immunoSEQ multiplex PCR; TCRdb's version includes in-frame clones alone and lacks a portion of them. This table has some 660,000 clones, more than 12% appearing once. The sample consisted of naive CD4+ T cells from blood. This chain links TRBV30 with TRBJ1-4; D is possibly TRBD1 (6 bases). The receptor comes from a young man with type 1 diabetes. The CDR3 sequence: CAWSVRPDSLTNEKLFF. CDR3 coding DNA: TGTGCCTGGAGTGTTCGGCCGGACAGTCTAACTAATGAAAAACTGTTTTTT. The variable domain in full, completed from reference TRBV30 and TRBJ1-4, reads SQTIHQWPATLVQPVGSPLSLECTVEGTSNPNLYWYRQAAGRGLQLLFYSVGIGQISSEVPQNLSASRPQDRQFILSSKKLLLSDSGFYLCAWSVRPDSLTNEKLFFGSGTQLSVL.